This T cell receptor beta chain stems from a study of blood T cell repertoires in COVID-19. About the research overall: Acute and convalescent COVID-19 samples came from the United States, Italy and Spain. PBMCs, B-cell-depleted T cells, or T cells were the source of the cDNA or gDNA that made up the material.

In the authors' workflow: Estimation of nucleated cell counts relied on the amplification of reference gene primers. The table came from immunoSEQ multiplex PCR; TCRdb's copy has only in-frame clones and leaves some out. V and J calls plus clone size are reproduced from that table; the DNA served to infer D and trimming. The sample holds about 48,000 clones, 90% seen once. Germline V gene lookup returns CDR1 SGHRS and CDR2 YFSETQ. The CDR3 runs to 15 residues. Trimming removed 4 bases from V and 1 base from J, with 12 bases in between. This receptor was obtained from a man aged 65 to 79 with acute or convalescent COVID-19. Sequencing was performed on peripheral blood. V gene TRBV5-1 combines with J gene TRBJ2-1; a possible D gene is TRBD1 (5 bases). The CDR3 loop is CASSLEGASYNEQFF. As DNA, the CDR3 is TGCGCCAGCAGCCTGGAAGGGGCATCCTACAATGAGCAGTTCTTC.